The T cell receptor (beta chain) under discussion was sequenced for a study of blood T cell repertoires in COVID-19. The age range of participants was about 18 to 95 years, with residence in fewer than 25 US areas. Cohorts were based on clinical histories the participants reported. Cohort 3 donors were reported recovered after two negative PCRs, clearance, or symptom resolution. Measured with immunoSEQ multiplex PCR; TCRdb has only the in-frame clones, and not every one. The data show hundreds of thousands of clones, roughly nine tenths seen once. The J segment lost 8 bases and the V segment lost 5 bases, leaving 14 bases of the junction unmatched. CDR3 length: 16 amino acids. Germline CDR1 reads SGHAT; CDR2 reads FQNNGV.

The chain joins TRBV11-2 to TRBJ2-1, with TRBD2 matching 8 bases. The TCR was taken from a man aged 55 to 70 who had recovered from COVID-19. Sequenced sample: PBMCs or T cells enriched from blood (not recorded which). The CDR3 region is CASSTRGTRSGHEQFF. The CDR3 DNA sequence: TGTGCCAGCAGCACTCGAGGGACTAGATCCGGCCATGAGCAGTTCTTC. Drawing the rest from reference TRBV11-2 and TRBJ2-1, the complete variable domain is EAGVAQSPRYKIIEKRQSVAFWCNPISGHATLYWYQQILGQGPKLLIQFQNNGVVDDSQLPKDRFSAERLKGVDSTLKIQPAKLEDSAVYLCASSTRGTRSGHEQFFGPGTRLTVL.